A selection of T cell receptor beta chains follows, all from one sample in a study of blood T cell repertoires in COVID-19. TCRdb keeps only in-frame clones here, not all; method: immunoSEQ multiplex PCR. Counted here are under 250,000 clones, around 83% occurring once; the ten biggest clones make up 1.5%. Source material: peripheral blood. The origin of the receptors is a woman aged 40 to 50 who had recovered from COVID-19. The conserved cysteine and the conserved F or W are not part of the CDR3 here. Each record gives: J gene, V gene, CDR3 protein.

J: TRBJ1-2
V: TRBV2
CDR3: ASSVDSGGGYT

J: TRBJ1-3
V: TRBV28
CDR3: ASSLWAGDTIY

J: TRBJ1-1
V: TRBV12-3/TRBV12-4
CDR3: ASSSFRQGEAF

J: TRBJ1-1
V: TRBV5-1
CDR3: ASSPTGAGGEAF

J: TRBJ2-7
V: TRBV18
CDR3: ASSLGQGAVPYEQY

J: TRBJ2-7
V: TRBV30
CDR3: AWSIGQVYEQY

J: TRBJ1-2
V: TRBV9
CDR3: ASSSLTGYGYT

J: TRBJ2-7
V: TRBV7-2
CDR3: ASSLYPAGGYEQY

J: TRBJ1-1
V: TRBV24-1
CDR3: ATSDSGQGSVNTEAF

J: TRBJ1-5
V: TRBV7-2
CDR3: ASSLRIQGQGLSQPQH

J: TRBJ1-5
V: TRBV5-6
CDR3: ASSLGGQSNQPQH

J: TRBJ1-4
V: TRBV9
CDR3: ASRCDSTNEKLF

J: TRBJ2-5
V: TRBV2
CDR3: ADRLGVAETQY

J: TRBJ2-2
V: TRBV6-6
CDR3: ASSGTSGGTGELF

J: TRBJ1-2
V: TRBV20-1
CDR3: SASTGTYGYT

J: TRBJ1-3
V: TRBV6-5
CDR3: ASIDRSLHTIY

J: TRBJ1-1
V: TRBV11-3
CDR3: ASSQSLSTGGRGAF

J: TRBJ2-5
V: TRBV21-1
CDR3: ASSKGQETQY

J: TRBJ2-3
V: TRBV24-1
CDR3: ATSAPADTQY

J: TRBJ1-2
V: TRBV28
CDR3: ASRSAQGSSGYT

J: TRBJ2-5
V: TRBV5-1
CDR3: ASSWTSRETQY

J: TRBJ2-7
V: TRBV28
CDR3: ASSQIAGAYEQY

J: TRBJ1-2
V: TRBV5-1
CDR3: ASSEGRSGYT

J: TRBJ1-3
V: TRBV6-6
CDR3: ASSYSYSGNTIY

J: TRBJ2-3
V: TRBV28
CDR3: ASSLFLLRDRGNSGTDTQY